This T cell receptor beta chain was identified in a study of blood T cell repertoires in COVID-19 (dated by TCRdb to about 2020). For the study in its entirety: Collaborator samples came from the United States, Italy and Spain and covered acute and convalescent phases of COVID-19. The samples were drawn from two sources: the first 160 participants of the ongoing ImmuneRACE study, and 1,200 or so subjects contributed by 6 global collaborators. The repertoires were released in a freely available public database meant as a resource for research on the immune response to SARS-CoV-2. The prospective study material was composed of cDNA or gDNA derived from T cells, B-cell-depleted T cells, or PBMCs. The sample metadata nearly always contained a de-identified subject ID, COVID-19 status, age in years and sex. Where HLA class I and class II types were available, the types were taken from metadata supplied by the sample provider, not from assay-based typing. Deeply sampled blood TCRbeta repertoires from subjects exposed to, actively infected with, or recovered from COVID-19 were included in the dataset.

The germline V gene encodes CDR1 GTSNPN and CDR2 SVGIG (reference sequence). Trimming at the junction amounts to 0 bases on V and 1 base on J, and the germline ends lie 15 bases apart. The CDR3 runs 16 residues from the cysteine to the phenylalanine. CDR3 DNA is the only sequence kept; it has 48 bases, read in frame from the first base. What the authors observed across the whole study: How much clinical and demographic metadata was included differed by source and by participant, and the metadata was provided uncurated.

Participants in the prospective study were aged about 18 to 89 years, lived in about two dozen United States geographic areas, and enrolled through a virtual design. In the prospective study, cohorts were assigned on the basis of participant-reported clinical history obtained from a screening survey and a study questionnaire. Mobile phlebotomists in the prospective study collected whole blood, serum and a nasopharyngeal or oropharyngeal swab from every participant. Additional blood draws and questionnaires over an approximately two-month period could optionally be provided by prospective study participants. Prospective study blood samples were shipped either frozen or at room temperature before DNA extraction. TCRbeta CDR3 regions were amplified from genomic DNA by means of the immunoSEQ Assay, a bias-controlled multiplex PCR. In the original analysis: Nucleated cell counts per sample were estimated from amplification of reference gene primers within the assay. To quantify the absolute abundance of each unique TCRbeta CDR3 rearrangement, sequence reads were collapsed and filtered. Productive Simpson clonality was computed per sample as the square root of Simpson's diversity index over productive rearrangements. TCRdb carries this immuneACCESS record with in-frame sequences only. Its versions omit some clonotypes, under half of them owing to an unresolved V gene in the studies checked, with the rest unexplained. That table gives V, J and clone size, and the DNA gave D and trimming. The sample table holds about 240,000 clones, of which about 90% were seen once. Together, the top ten hold 3% to 4% of the sample.

As concerns this clone: This clone's antigen is unknown. Nothing much larger sits one base from this clone, and base qualities are not available.

Sequenced: PBMCs or T cells enriched from blood (not recorded which). This TCR was recovered from a woman in her 40s with acute COVID-19. Recombination joined TRBV30 with TRBJ2-5; a tentative D call is TRBD2 (5 bases match). The CDR3 region reads CAWSVFLGAAQETQYF. In nucleotide form, the sequence is TGTGCCTGGAGTGTATTCTTAGGAGCGGCCCAAGAGACCCAGTACTTC.